The clone carrying this TCR beta chain was observed a few times. Its antigen is not known. This sample stems from a study of T-cell memory formation after mild COVID-19. Across the whole study: Clusters were largely donor specific.

Germline CDR1 and CDR2: MNHEY and SVGEGT. This CDR3 contains 14 residues. V lost 4 bases and J lost 7, with 16 bases in between. Each CDR3 protein is one row after TCRdb ran MiXCR on the 5' RACE reads. The table lists roughly 350,000 distinct CDR3 sequences, roughly 15% of them singletons. Study findings and constraints: Researchers found some responding clones in pre-infection memory, a sign that cross-reactive memory joined.

This TCR derives from a young man who had mild COVID-19 (a few samples of this study predate the infection). Cell type and time point are not known. The specimen was PBMCs or a T cell subset sorted from them (not recorded which). The rearrangement links TRBV6-2 or TRBV6-3 to TRBJ2-5; D is perhaps TRBD1 or TRBD2 (5 bases each). CDR3 bases: TGTGCCAGCAGTTCTCAGGGACCGGGTCCGACCCAGTACTTC. Amino acids: CASSSQGPGPTQYF.